These T cell receptor beta chains were read from a single sample in a study of cytomegalovirus exposure and HLA in healthy donors. The table came from immunoSEQ multiplex PCR; TCRdb's copy has only in-frame clones and leaves some out. Of some 150,000 clones in the sample, around 9.6% were seen once. The sample was PBMCs. All receptors derive from a male donor in good health and CMV-seronegative. Both conserved end residues are part of each CDR3. A D gene is named only where the DNA matches it firmly. Some rows have no size entry. The others give once, few or many, or a class for an expanded clone.

v_gene,abundance,d_gene,j_gene,CDR3nt,CDR3aa
TRBV28,-,-,TRBJ1-1,TGTGCCAGCATTCAAAGTACGGGACTCAGCACTGAAGCTTTCTTT,CASIQSTGLSTEAFF
TRBV5-1,few,-,TRBJ2-3,TGCGCCAGCAGCTTGAGTGGAGTAGAGGCAGATACGCAGTATTTT,CASSLSGVEADTQYF
TRBV6-1,-,-,TRBJ1-5,TGTGCCAGCAGCACTTACGATAGCAATCAGCCCCAGCATTTT,CASSTYDSNQPQHF
TRBV5-5,once,TRBD2,TRBJ2-1,TGTGCCAGCAGCTTGGCCCCTAGCGGGAGGAACAATGAGCAGTTCTTC,CASSLAPSGRNNEQFF
TRBV28,-,-,TRBJ2-7,TGTGCCAGCAGTTTACCGGGGTTCAGTAGCGAGCAGTACTTC,CASSLPGFSSEQYF
TRBV5-1,few,-,TRBJ2-2,TGCGCCAGCAGTACGGAGTCCGTCACCGGGGAGCTGTTTTTT,CASSTESVTGELFF
TRBV6-1,-,-,TRBJ1-1,TGTGCCAGCCCTCGACACCTGGCAAACACTGAAGCTTCCTTT,CASPRHLANTEASF
TRBV7-9,few,-,TRBJ1-6,TGTGCCAGCAGCCCTGCTTTGGGCCCACCCCTCCACTTT,CASSPALGPPLHF
TRBV5-4,-,TRBD1,TRBJ1-1,TGTGCCAGCAGCCCGGACAGGGACACTGAAGCTTTCTTT,CASSPDRDTEAFF
TRBV12-5,few,TRBD1,TRBJ2-2,TGTGCTAGTGGTCTGACCGGGGACAGGGTGTCCGGGGAGCTGTTTTTT,CASGLTGDRVSGELFF
TRBV28,-,TRBD1,TRBJ2-5,TGTGCCAGCAGTCTGACAGGGGGAGGACGAGAGACCCAGTACTTC,CASSLTGGGRETQYF
TRBV29-1,few,-,TRBJ2-7,TGCAGCGTTGAAGAAAGAGGCTCACCCCACTACGAGCAGTACTTC,CSVEERGSPHYEQYF
TRBV15,few,-,TRBJ1-1,TGTGCCACCAGGGTAACTCCGCTGAACACTGAAGCTTTCTTT,CATRVTPLNTEAFF
TRBV28,-,-,TRBJ2-2,TGTGCCAGCAGTTTCTTGATCCGGCAGGCCTTGTCCGGGGAGCTGTTTTTT,CASSFLIRQALSGELFF
TRBV5-1,-,-,TRBJ2-3,TGCGCCAGCACCCGGGGAGCAGTCACAGATACGCAGTATTTT,CASTRGAVTDTQYF
TRBV11-2,few,TRBD1,TRBJ1-6,TGTGCCAGCAGCGCGTACAGGGGAGGCAATTCACCCCTCCACTTT,CASSAYRGGNSPLHF
TRBV29-1,-,TRBD2,TRBJ2-1,TGCAGCGTTGAAGGGGGAGCGGGAGTCTACAATGAGCAGTTCTTC,CSVEGGAGVYNEQFF